This record concerns one T cell receptor beta chain sequence. Its antigen is not known. Then a second PCR, running roughly 7 to 11 cycles, was carried out with a sample-barcoded 5' primer and a J-beta primer mix. TCRdb redid the calling of the 5' RACE reads with MiXCR, one entry per CDR3 protein. The data show around 750,000 distinct CDR3 sequences, about 48% seen once. This record comes from a study of blood T cells in healthy people across ages. Study findings and constraints: Higher naive T cell percentage went strongly together with higher TCR beta diversity. Total diversity from one million sequenced T cells was likely underestimated. When set beside aged donors, long-lived donors presented more naive CD4+ cells and higher diversity. Diversity of TCR beta per million T cells declined in a roughly linear way with age.

The CDR3 runs 14 residues. The germline gives CDR1 LGHDT, CDR2 YNNKEL (reference sequence). Trimming took 7 bases from V and 4 from J; bases not matched to a gene: 5. The gene calls are TRBV3-1 and TRBJ2-5, with 11 bases fitting TRBD2. Sequenced: blood. The receptor's source is a man older than 75 in good health. The CDR3 sequence is CASTTSGSRETQYF. Here the CDR3 DNA reads TGTGCCAGCACCACTAGCGGGAGCCGAGAGACCCAGTACTTC.